This entry concerns a single T cell receptor (beta chain). A library of TCRbeta sequences, prepared with unique molecular identifiers, was generated. One entry per CDR3 protein, called by TCRdb with MiXCR from the PCR reads. The sample lists hundreds of thousands of distinct CDR3 sequences; approximately 12% were seen once. With 3 bases removed from V and 6 bases from J, the gap between germline ends came to 17 bases. Germline CDR1 and CDR2: LNHDA and SQIVND (reference sequence). The CDR3 is made up of 15 amino acids. The data originate from a study of T-cell reconstitution after alpha-beta-depleted transplantation in children.

Sequenced material: PBMCs from the stem cell graft donor, taken from the stem cell graft. The receptor was derived from a human donor who donated a stem cell graft to a child with acute lymphoblastic leukemia. The gene calls are TRBV19 and TRBJ2-5, with D hard to call. This chain's CDR3 is CASSMSLLPGQTQYF. The CDR3 DNA reads as TGTGCCAGTAGTATGTCTTTGCTCCCCGGGCAGACCCAGTACTTC.